The rows below give T cell receptor beta chains drawn from one sample of a study of CXCR3-negative and CXCR3-positive naive CD8 T cells. TCRdb reprocessed the 5' RACE reads and keeps a single row for each CDR3 protein, giving no DNA. The table counts some 130,000 distinct CDR3 sequences; approximately 0.4% lies in the top ten. The sample was naive CXCR3+ CD8+ T cells from blood. These receptors were obtained from a human donor in good health. Some clones in this sample may be carry-over from other donors' samples. The CDR3 runs from the conserved cysteine through the conserved F or W.

j_gene: TRBJ1-5
len: 13
v_gene: TRBV2
CDR3aa: CASRSGGNQPQHF

j_gene: TRBJ2-7
len: 11
v_gene: TRBV7-2
CDR3aa: CASSWAGEQYF

j_gene: TRBJ2-2
len: 15
v_gene: TRBV5-5
CDR3aa: CASSLVGVVTGELFF

j_gene: TRBJ2-1
len: 14
v_gene: TRBV29-1
CDR3aa: CSVEQGSSYNEQFF

j_gene: TRBJ2-3
len: 17
v_gene: TRBV12-3/TRBV12-4
CDR3aa: CASRSPPLAGGTDTQYF

j_gene: TRBJ2-1
len: 16
v_gene: TRBV29-1
CDR3aa: CSVGDQGRSSYNEQFF

j_gene: TRBJ2-2
len: 16
v_gene: TRBV24-1
CDR3aa: CATNYGTSDHTGELFF

j_gene: TRBJ2-3
len: 16
v_gene: TRBV29-1
CDR3aa: CSVEGTEETSTDTQYF

j_gene: TRBJ2-2
len: 13
v_gene: TRBV12-3/TRBV12-4
CDR3aa: CASSTVLPGELFF

j_gene: TRBJ2-2
len: 13
v_gene: TRBV29-1
CDR3aa: CSAWDKLTGELFF

j_gene: TRBJ1-5
len: 15
v_gene: TRBV7-6
CDR3aa: CASSFGQGPDQPQHF

j_gene: TRBJ1-5
len: 15
v_gene: TRBV7-9
CDR3aa: CASSLARQGVQPQHF

j_gene: TRBJ2-7
len: 13
v_gene: TRBV11-2
CDR3aa: CASSLGTEYEQYF

j_gene: TRBJ2-5
len: 13
v_gene: TRBV7-9
CDR3aa: CASSSYGRETQYF

j_gene: TRBJ2-1
len: 15
v_gene: TRBV12-5
CDR3aa: CASGLPGGSYNEQFF

j_gene: TRBJ2-1
len: 13
v_gene: TRBV10-2
CDR3aa: CASRPAFNNEQFF

j_gene: TRBJ1-2
len: 12
v_gene: TRBV29-1
CDR3aa: CSVVPPSGGYTF

j_gene: TRBJ2-7
len: 13
v_gene: TRBV11-2
CDR3aa: CASSHSTPYEQYF

j_gene: TRBJ1-1
len: 13
v_gene: TRBV28
CDR3aa: CVSSETGATEAFF

j_gene: TRBJ2-3
len: 15
v_gene: TRBV15
CDR3aa: CATSDRQGATDTQYF

j_gene: TRBJ2-7
len: 14
v_gene: TRBV28
CDR3aa: CASSLRERSYEQYF

j_gene: TRBJ2-7
len: 14
v_gene: TRBV29-1
CDR3aa: CSVVGLGVPYEQYF

j_gene: TRBJ2-5
len: 12
v_gene: TRBV15
CDR3aa: CATSLPDRGPQF

j_gene: TRBJ2-1
len: 16
v_gene: TRBV12-3/TRBV12-4
CDR3aa: CASSPASQGSYNEQFF

j_gene: TRBJ1-1
len: 15
v_gene: TRBV7-2
CDR3aa: CASSLWTGTGTEAFF

j_gene: TRBJ2-7
len: 14
v_gene: TRBV29-1
CDR3aa: CSVESGESSYEQYF

j_gene: TRBJ2-7
len: 14
v_gene: TRBV15
CDR3aa: CATSSRTVFYEQYF